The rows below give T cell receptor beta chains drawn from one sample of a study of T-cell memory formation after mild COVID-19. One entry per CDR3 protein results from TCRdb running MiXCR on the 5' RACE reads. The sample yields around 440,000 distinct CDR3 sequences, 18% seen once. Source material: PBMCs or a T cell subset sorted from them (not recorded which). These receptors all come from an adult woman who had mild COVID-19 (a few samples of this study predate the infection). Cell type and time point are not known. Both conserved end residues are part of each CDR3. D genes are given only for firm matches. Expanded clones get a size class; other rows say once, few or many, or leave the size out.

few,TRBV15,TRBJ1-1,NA,TGTGCCACCAGCAGAGATCGTTCCCTGAACACTGAAGCTTTCTTT,CATSRDRSLNTEAFF
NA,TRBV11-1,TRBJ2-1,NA,TGTGCCAGCAGTCCGGGGGTGCAGGTGAATGAGCAGTTCTTC,CASSPGVQVNEQFF
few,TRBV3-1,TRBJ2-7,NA,TGTGCCAGCAGCCAAGCTTCGCTTCGCTCCTACGAGCAGTACTTC,CASSQASLRSYEQYF
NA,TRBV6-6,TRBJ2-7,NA,TGTGCCAGCAGTTACTTCTCAGCAGACGAGCAGTACTTC,CASSYFSADEQYF
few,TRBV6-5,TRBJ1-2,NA,TGTGCCAGCAGGCCCGATCTAACGAACTATGGCTACACCTTC,CASRPDLTNYGYTF
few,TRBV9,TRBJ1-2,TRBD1,TGTGCCAGCAGCGTAGACCGGGACAGGGGGTTAGGCTATGGCTACACCTTC,CASSVDRDRGLGYGYTF
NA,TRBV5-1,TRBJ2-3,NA,TGCGCCAGCGGGAAAGATGGACTCCCGGGCACAGATACGCAGTATTTT,CASGKDGLPGTDTQYF
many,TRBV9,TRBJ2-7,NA,TGTGCCAGCAGCGTAGGCGGGTCCACCTACGAGCAGTACTTC,CASSVGGSTYEQYF
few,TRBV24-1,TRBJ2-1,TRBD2,TGTGCCACCAGTGATCCCCCCACTAGCGGCTACAATGAGCAGTTCTTC,CATSDPPTSGYNEQFF
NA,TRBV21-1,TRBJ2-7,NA,TGTGCCAGCACCCCTCCCGACAGAACCTCCTACGAGCAGTACTTC,CASTPPDRTSYEQYF
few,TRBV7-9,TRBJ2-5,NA,TGTGCCAGCAGCTTAGAATCGATTCGCGAGACCCAGTACTTC,CASSLESIRETQYF